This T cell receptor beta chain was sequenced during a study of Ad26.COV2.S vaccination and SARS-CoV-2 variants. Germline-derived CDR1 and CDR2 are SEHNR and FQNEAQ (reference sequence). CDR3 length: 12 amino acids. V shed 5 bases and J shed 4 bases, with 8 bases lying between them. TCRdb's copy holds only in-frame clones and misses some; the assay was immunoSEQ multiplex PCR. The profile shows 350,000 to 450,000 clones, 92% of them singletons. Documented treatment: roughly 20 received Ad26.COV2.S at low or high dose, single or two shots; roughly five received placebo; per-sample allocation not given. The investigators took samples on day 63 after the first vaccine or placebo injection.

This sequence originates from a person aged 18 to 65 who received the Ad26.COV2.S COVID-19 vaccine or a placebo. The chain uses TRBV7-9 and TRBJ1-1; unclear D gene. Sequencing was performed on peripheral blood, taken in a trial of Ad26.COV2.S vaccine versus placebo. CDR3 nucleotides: TGTGCCAGCAGCCCCCTTCGCACTGAAGCTTTCTTT. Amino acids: CASSPLRTEAFF.